This TCR beta chain was observed in a study of monozygotic twins with cystic fibrosis. Overall study: With about 15 PCR cycles, barcoded libraries came from three micrograms of fragmented DNA.

The protocol was immunoSEQ multiplex PCR, while the TCRdb copy is restricted to in-frame clones and leaves out a portion. The table has over 25,000 clones, around 96% seen once. This clone has just one count. Its matching antigen is unknown. Regarding the study as a whole: The repertoire was suggested to be naive-dominated, clonality median about 0.0094. Nucleotide-identical clonotype sharing was significantly higher within monozygotic CF twin pairs than between unrelated CF individuals.

Sequencing was done on a sample of blood. The TCR sequence derives from a girl aged 2-10 years with cystic fibrosis.

CDR3 DNA: TGTGCCAGCCCAGGGGGCCTGATGAACACTGAAGCTTTCTTT. Translated: CASPGGLMNTEAFF. The rearrangement uses TRBV2 and TRBJ1-1, with TRBD1 identical over 8 bases. CDR1 and CDR2 from the germline V gene are SNHLY and FYNNEI. V lost 8 bases and J lost 0; bases outside the gene matches: 5. The CDR3 runs 14 residues. Supplemented by reference TRBV2 and TRBJ1-1, the full variable domain reads EPEVTQTPSHQVTQMGQEVILRCVPISNHLYFYWYRQILGQKVEFLVSFYNNEISEKSEIFDDQFSVERPDGSNFTLKIRSTKLEDSAMYFCASPGGLMNTEAFFGQGTRLTVV.